Below, 3 T cell receptor beta chains from the same sample are listed, as sequenced in a study of cytomegalovirus exposure and HLA in healthy donors. The primer mix had 60 Vbeta and 13 Jbeta primers. Assay: immunoSEQ multiplex PCR; the TCRdb copy retains only in-frame clones and omits some. The table has 150,000 or so clones, roughly 74% seen once; the top ten hold around 8.3%. The sample was PBMCs. These receptors were obtained from a woman in her thirties or forties in good health and CMV-seropositive.

This clone was detected once. CDR3 loop: CASSLGGATDTQYF. CDR3 nucleotides: TGTGCCAGCAGCTTAGGAGGCGCCACAGATACGCAGTATTTT. The V gene is TRBV7-2, the J gene TRBJ2-3; D remains unclear. The germline V gene has CDR1 SGHTA and CDR2 FQGNSA. Trimming removed 1 base at V and 2 bases at J, with 7 bases between. The CDR3 has 14 residues. Filled out from reference TRBV7-2 and TRBJ2-3, the complete variable domain reads GAGVSQSPSNKVTEKGKDVELRCDPISGHTALYWYRQSLGQGLEFLIYFQGNSAPDKSGLPSDRFSAERTGGSVSTLTIQRTQQEDSAVYLCASSLGGATDTQYFGPGTRLTVL.

This chain joins TRBV28 and TRBJ1-1; TRBD1 matches 8 bases. CDR3 length: 16 residues. The junction had 14 bases not matched to a gene; V was cut back by 5 bases and J by 6 bases. CDR1 and CDR2 from the germline V gene are MDHEN and SYDVKM. CDR3 sequence reads: CASSPRPGGVRPEAFF. DNA of the CDR3: TGTGCCAGCAGTCCTAGACCAGGGGGCGTAAGACCTGAAGCTTTCTTT.

The chain employs TRBV4-3 and TRBJ2-3, with no clear D. Germline CDR1 is LGHNA and CDR2 is YSLEER. Trimming removed 4 bases from V and 4 bases from J, with 12 bases in between. The CDR3 spans 14 residues. CDR3 DNA sequence: TGCGCCAGCAGCCCACGGTCTATCCCAGATACGCAGTATTTT. Protein sequence: CASSPRSIPDTQYF.